The next 10 T cell receptor beta chains were all read from a single sample in a study of preoperative IRX-2 immunotherapy in early breast cancer. Here immunoSEQ multiplex PCR was the method, and the copy in TCRdb shows in-frame clones only, minus some. The sample holds about 24,000 clones, around nine tenths seen once. As to treatment: preoperative locoregional IRX-2 cytokine immunotherapy. The starting material was tumor tissue, obtained after IRX-2 immunotherapy. The receptor source for this set is a human donor with breast cancer.

The chain is built from TRBV27 and TRBJ2-3; D perhaps matches TRBD2 (5 bases). This CDR3 is built from 13 residues. V was trimmed by 7 bases and J by 6 bases, leaving 14 bases between them. The V gene's germline CDR1 is MNHEY and CDR2 SMNVEV (reference sequence). Here the CDR3 reads CASTRPGVDTQYF. CDR3 in DNA: TGTGCCAGCACCAGACCCGGGGTTGATACGCAGTATTTT.

The rearrangement joins TRBV5-1 to TRBJ1-2; 9 bases are a match to TRBD1. The CDR3 has 15 amino acids. The germline V gene has CDR1 SGHRS and CDR2 YFSETQ. Trimming at V came to 4 bases and at J to 6 bases, leaving 10 bases not matched to a gene. CDR3 DNA: TGCGCCAGCAGCCCAAACCGGGACAGGGACGATGGCTACACCTTC. Its protein is CASSPNRDRDDGYTF.

The chain recombines TRBV5-1 with TRBJ1-2; no clear D gene. This CDR3 has 14 residues. The germline gives CDR1 SGHRS, CDR2 YFSETQ. Trimming removed 1 base from V and 2 bases from J, with 9 bases in between. The CDR3 loop is CASSLLRTNYGYTF. CDR3 bases: TGCGCCAGCAGCTTGCTCAGGACCAACTATGGCTACACCTTC.

V gene TRBV6-1 combines with J gene TRBJ2-2; 8 positions match TRBD1. Germline V gene sequence: CDR1 MNHNS, CDR2 SASEGT. This CDR3 comprises 16 residues. V was clipped by 1 base and J by 5 bases; unmatched bases: 6. CDR3 bases: TGTGCCAGCAGTGAAGTCCAGGGGGCGCGGACCGGGGAGCTGTTTTTT. Encoded protein: CASSEVQGARTGELFF.

This chain uses TRBV7-8 with TRBJ2-1, with 9 nucleotides matching TRBD2. V shed 3 bases, J shed 7 bases, and the junction held 7 bases outside the gene matches. Looked up from germline, CDR1 is SGHVS and CDR2 is FQNEAQ. The CDR3 has 15 amino acids. The CDR3 spells CASSFPRGRVNEQFF. In nucleotides, the CDR3 is TGTGCCAGCAGCTTCCCCCGCGGGAGGGTTAATGAGCAGTTCTTC.

J is TRBJ2-7 and V is TRBV7-6; D is uncertain. V lost 4 bases and J 1 base, leaving 5 bases between the germline ends. The CDR3 is 12 residues long. Germline V gives CDR1 SGHVS, CDR2 FNYEAQ. The CDR3 region is CASSSLSYEQYF. Written as DNA, the CDR3 is TGTGCCAGCAGCTCGTTATCCTACGAGCAGTACTTC.

The chain employs TRBV10-2 and TRBJ2-5, with 8 nucleotides matching TRBD2. TRBJ2-7 explains the end of the DNA better; the J call may be wrong. Germline values: CDR1 WSHSY, CDR2 SAAADI. The CDR3 has 14 amino acids. The CDR3 bases are TGCGCCAGCAGTGGTTCTAGCGGGTCCTACGAGCAGTACTTC. Amino acids: CASSGSSGSYEQYF.

The chain links TRBV7-2 to TRBJ1-6; D is undetermined. Per the germline V gene, CDR1 is SGHTA and CDR2 is FQGNSA. The CDR3 runs to 12 residues. Between the trimmed V and J ends, which lost 2 bases and 9 bases, there was a span of 5 bases. CDR3 nucleotide sequence: TGTGCCAGCAGCTTACTATCTTCACCCCTCCACTTT. As protein: CASSLLSSPLHF.

The rearrangement joins TRBV6-6 to TRBJ2-3, with D tentatively TRBD1 or TRBD2 (5 bases each). CDR1 MNHNY and CDR2 SVGAGI come from the germline V gene (reference sequence). Deletions cut 2 bases from V and 1 base from J, with 10 bases between. This CDR3 has 15 amino acids. CDR3 DNA sequence: TGTGCCAGCAGTTACGTCTTGGGGGGCACAGATACGCAGTATTTT. Its protein is CASSYVLGGTDTQYF.

This chain links TRBV4-1 with TRBJ1-3; TRBD1 aligns across 7 bases. Germline V lookup: CDR1 MGHRA, CDR2 YSYEKL. The V gene end was trimmed by 1 base and the J gene end by 0 bases; junction bases not matched to a gene: 15. The CDR3 runs 20 residues. CDR3: CASSQVLRHHTGDSGNTIYF. Here the CDR3 DNA reads TGCGCCAGCAGCCAAGTTCTGAGACATCACACAGGGGACTCTGGAAACACCATATATTTT.